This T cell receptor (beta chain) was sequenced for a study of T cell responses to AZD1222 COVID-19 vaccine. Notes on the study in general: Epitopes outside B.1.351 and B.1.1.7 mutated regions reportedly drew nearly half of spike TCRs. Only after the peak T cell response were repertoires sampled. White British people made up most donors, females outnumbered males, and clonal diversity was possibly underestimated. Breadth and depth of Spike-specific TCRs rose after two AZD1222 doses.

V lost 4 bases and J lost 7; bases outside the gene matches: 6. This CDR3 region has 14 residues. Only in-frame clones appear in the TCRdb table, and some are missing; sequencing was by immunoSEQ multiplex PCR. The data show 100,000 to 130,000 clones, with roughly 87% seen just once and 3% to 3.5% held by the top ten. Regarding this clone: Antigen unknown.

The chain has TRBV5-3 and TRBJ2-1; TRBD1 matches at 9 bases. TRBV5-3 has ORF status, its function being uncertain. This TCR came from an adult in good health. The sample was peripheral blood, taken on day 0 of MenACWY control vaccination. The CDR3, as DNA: TGTGCCAGAAGCAGGAGACAGGGGGGGAATGAGCAGTTCTTC. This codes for CARSRRQGGNEQFF.